This TCR beta chain was identified during a study of T cell responses to AZD1222 COVID-19 vaccine. Only in-frame clones appear in the TCRdb table, and some are missing; sequencing was by immunoSEQ multiplex PCR. The sample includes about 97,000 clones, roughly 91% of them seen just once. Specimen: peripheral blood, collected on day 0 of AZD1222 vaccination. The clonotype was recovered from an adult in good health.

The CDR3 DNA reads TGTGCCAGCAGCCTGGGGAGGGGCTACACTGAAGCTTTCTTT. Amino acids: CASSLGRGYTEAFF. The chain couples TRBV7-2 to TRBJ1-1; possibly TRBD1 for D (5 bases). This CDR3 is built from 14 residues. V was shortened by 5 bases and J by 3 bases, with 13 bases between the two germline ends. Per the germline V gene, CDR1 is SGHTA and CDR2 is FQGNSA.